This is a list of T cell receptor beta chains from one sample in a study of identical twins. TCRdb re-derived calls from the 5' RACE reads in MiXCR, one entry per CDR3 protein. The data hold 1.5 million to 2 million distinct CDR3 sequences, with more than 30% observed a single time. Material for sequencing was cord blood. These receptor sequences come from a newborn girl in good health. CDR3s include the opening cysteine and the closing phenylalanine or tryptophan. The D gene is left open where the match is weak.

V gene,D gene,CDR3 protein
TRBV4-1,TRBD2,CASSQDQGSGSYNEQYF
TRBV28,NA,CASSLSAGSGEQYF
TRBV7-8,TRBD2,CASSLSGGGGDTQYF
TRBV7-2,NA,CASSLKGDTIYF
TRBV20-1,NA,CSARVPTRQVEQFF
TRBV10-3,TRBD1,CAISVRIGGTGGGEQFF
TRBV28,NA,CASSPPSSGANVLTF
TRBV20-1,TRBD2,CSARDTSGRLSYNEQFF
TRBV29-1,TRBD1,CSVDRETEAFF
TRBV18,NA,CASSPGTTTGRGYGYTF
TRBV19,NA,CGTQGNGEKLFF
TRBV14,TRBD2,CASSQTSGFSYEQYF
TRBV5-6,TRBD2,CASSLKKASGGYATDTQYF
TRBV19,NA,CASSTAGGGSTDTQYF
TRBV9,NA,CASSVFGGEGNIQYF
TRBV4-1,TRBD2,CASSQDGSGRDEQYF
TRBV11-2,NA,CASSLVPRAEDIQYF
TRBV5-1,NA,CASSSGGPTDAQYF
TRBV7-2,NA,CASSFRGPSYNEQFF
TRBV10-3,TRBD2,CAITRGGTDTQYF
TRBV5-1,NA,CASSLTGLLYNEQYF
TRBV27,NA,CASSPNRGGETQFF
TRBV7-9,NA,CASSLVGGGGDNEQFF
TRBV9,TRBD1,CASSAGGHLETQYF
TRBV2,NA,CAGRLWPVHEQYF
TRBV20-1,NA,CSARFGSSRVNEQFF
TRBV5-1,NA,CASSLLLGITTGELFF
TRBV5-1,NA,CASRGREEQPRHF
TRBV6-5,TRBD2,CASSYSTLAGYRQEQFF
TRBV2,NA,CASRGDRADTQYF
TRBV10-3,TRBD1,CAISESRGTVNTEAFF
TRBV7-9,NA,CASSQIGLVINEQFF
TRBV19,TRBD1,CASSSRGQGLEETQYF
TRBV28,NA,CASSLYGDAFF
TRBV19,NA,CASSYLPGQSNTEAFF
TRBV7-9,NA,CASSSTPVYNEQFF
TRBV4-1,TRBD1,CASSPLDRGRTTNEKLFF
TRBV27,NA,CAGSLSAPTEFYGYTF
TRBV5-1,NA,CASSPLRGSNYGYTF
TRBV4-1,NA,CASSQDLGPLNEKLFF
TRBV2,NA,CASSEARQKYNEQFF
TRBV20-1,TRBD2,CSARETGTRRFNEQFF
TRBV10-2,TRBD2,CASRPPSGFKYEQYF
TRBV12-3/TRBV12-4,TRBD1,CASSEKGQQNGATEAFF
TRBV20-1,NA,CSAGTSSNQPQHF
TRBV20-1,NA,CSARDASAYNEQFF
TRBV6-6,TRBD2,CASRIKGTSGRNEQFF
TRBV12-3/TRBV12-4,NA,CASSHSGTDYEQYF
TRBV9,NA,CASSVTTGRDEKLFF
TRBV12-3/TRBV12-4,TRBD2,CASSFKPSGAKNIQYF
TRBV6-4,NA,CASWKETELSSANYGYTF
TRBV4-1,TRBD2,CASSRGLAGGDGVSTDTQYF
TRBV15,TRBD2,CATSRSPGGSDIQYF
TRBV5-1,NA,CASREGSSTDTQYF